Shown below are 15 T cell receptor beta chains from a single sample sequenced in a study of T-cell reconstitution after alpha-beta-depleted transplantation in children. Researchers prepared the TCRbeta library using unique molecular identifiers, the study reports. TCRdb re-derived calls from the PCR reads in MiXCR, one entry per CDR3 protein. In the table there are around 370,000 distinct CDR3 sequences, 15% to 20% of which are singletons. The sequenced sample was PBMCs, mostly from graft donor cells, obtained 360 days after TCRalphabeta/CD19-depleted stem cell transplant. The receptor source for this set is a male patient aged 2 to 10 who had a stem cell transplant for acute lymphoblastic leukemia, so the T cells may come from the graft donor.

This chain uses TRBV20-1 with TRBJ2-1; 8 bases fit TRBD2. This CDR3 has 15 residues. Germline CDR1 DFQATT, CDR2 SNEGSKA (reference sequence). The junction had 10 bases not matched to a gene; V was cut back by 5 bases and J by 4 bases. The CDR3 sequence is CSALESGSSYNEQFF. Here the CDR3 DNA reads TGCAGTGCTCTCGAGAGCGGGAGCTCTTACAATGAGCAGTTCTTC.

V is TRBV6-2 or TRBV6-3 and J is TRBJ2-2; D not certain. This CDR3 contains 14 residues. V shed 4 bases and J shed 4 bases, with 10 bases lying between them. Germline values: CDR1 MNHEY, CDR2 SVGEGT. Here the CDR3 reads CASSSNGPTGELFF. CDR3 bases: TGTGCCAGCAGTTCCAACGGACCCACCGGGGAGCTGTTTTTT.

This clonotype was detected a few times. J is TRBJ2-7 and V is TRBV9, with TRBD1 matching 9 bases. This CDR3 has 14 amino acids. Germline V gives CDR1 SGDLS, CDR2 YYNGEE. V shed 3 bases and J 4 bases; nucleotides not matched to a gene: 5. The CDR3 DNA reads as TGTGCCAGCAGCGCCGGGACAGGGTGGTACGAGCAGTACTTC. This encodes CASSAGTGWYEQYF.

The gene calls are TRBV6-1 and TRBJ2-7, with 8 nucleotides matching TRBD2. The CDR3 contains 15 residues. CDR1 and CDR2 from the germline V gene are MNHNS and SASEGT. J was trimmed by 3 bases and V by 5 bases; bases with no gene match: 9. DNA for the CDR3: TGTGCCAGCAGTAGAGGGGGGACTAGAGGCTACGAGCAGTACTTC. Amino acid sequence: CASSRGGTRGYEQYF.

This clonotype was recorded many times. CDR3: CASSALINRDGSYEQYF. The DNA for the CDR3 is TGTGCCAGCAGCGCCTTGATAAACCGGGACGGTTCCTACGAGCAGTACTTC. The chain links TRBV28 to TRBJ2-7; D possibly matches TRBD1 or TRBD2 (5 bases each). The CDR3 length is 17 residues. Trimming pared 6 bases from V and 1 base from J, leaving 22 bases between. In germline, CDR1 is MDHEN, CDR2 SYDVKM.

This rearrangement joins TRBV4-3 to TRBJ2-1, with 8 bases matching TRBD2. CDR1 and CDR2 (germline): LGHNA, YSLEER. V trimming: 0 bases; J trimming: 5 bases; junction bases outside the gene matches: 6. This CDR3 spans 16 amino acids. The CDR3 protein is CASSQDREGLDNEQFF. The CDR3 nucleotides read TGCGCCAGCAGCCAAGATCGGGAGGGCCTCGACAATGAGCAGTTCTTC.

There are many counts of this clonotype. The chain joins TRBV4-3 to TRBJ2-4; either TRBD1 or TRBD2 may fit D (5 bases each). The V and J ends lost 0 bases and 6 bases respectively, with 15 bases between them. Germline V gives CDR1 LGHNA, CDR2 YSLEER. This CDR3 comprises 16 residues. Written as DNA, the CDR3 is TGCGCCAGCAGCCAAGAACGTTTCGGGACCCTAAACATTCAGTACTTC. Translation gives CASSQERFGTLNIQYF.

This chain joins TRBV29-1 and TRBJ2-1, with 8 bases lining up with TRBD2. V was clipped by 7 bases and J by 13 bases; unmatched bases: 15. This CDR3 spans 13 amino acids. Germline V gene data show CDR1 as SQVTM and CDR2 as ANQGSEA. Here the CDR3 DNA reads TGCAGCGCCCGTCTCGCGGGAGGTCCTCCTCAGTTCTTC. It translates to CSARLAGGPPQFF.

This clonotype was observed a few times. The CDR3 is CASSFLPEVGETQYF. DNA for the CDR3: TGTGCCAGCAGCTTCCTCCCGGAGGTTGGTGAGACCCAGTACTTC. The V and J genes are TRBV5-4 and TRBJ2-5; TRBD2 might be the D (5 bases). The CDR3 sequence is 15 residues long. Trimming left V 2 bases short and J 5 bases short, with 16 bases between. Looked up from germline, CDR1 is SGHNT and CDR2 is YYREEE (reference sequence).

The chain uses TRBV7-9 and TRBJ1-5; D remains unclear. V lost 3 bases and J 0 bases, leaving 3 bases between the germline ends. In germline, CDR1 is SEHNR, CDR2 FQNEAQ (reference sequence). CDR3 length: 13 amino acids. This CDR3 reads CASSLNSNQPQHF. DNA for the CDR3: TGTGCCAGCAGCTTGAATAGCAATCAGCCCCAGCATTTT.

In its sample, this clonotype was seen many times. The V gene is TRBV20-1, the J gene TRBJ2-2; weak D call: TRBD2 (5 bases). Trimming shortened V by 6 bases and J by 2 bases, and 13 bases separated the two germline ends. This CDR3 is 14 amino acids long. CDR1 is DFQATT and CDR2 is SNEGSKA in the germline V gene (reference sequence). CDR3 loop: CSARAAGNTGELFF. CDR3 DNA sequence: TGCAGTGCCCGAGCTGCGGGCAACACCGGGGAGCTGTTTTTT.

This clonotype was seen repeatedly, ten times or more. J is TRBJ2-5 and V is TRBV6-2 or TRBV6-3; no clear D gene. The germline V gene has CDR1 MNHEY and CDR2 SVGEGT. This CDR3 region has 12 residues. V dropped 6 bases and J dropped 3 bases, with 8 bases sitting between them. This CDR3 reads CASSPVEETQYF. CDR3 nucleotides: TGTGCCAGCAGCCCTGTGGAAGAGACCCAGTACTTC.

The chain couples TRBV28 to TRBJ2-1; D call uncertain. Deletions cut 5 bases from V and 8 bases from J, with 16 bases between. The CDR3 loop spans 14 amino acids. Per germline, CDR1 MDHEN and CDR2 SYDVKM. The CDR3 DNA is TGTGCCAGCAGTCCTCGGACCCCGCCGGATGAGCAGTTCTTC. It codes for CASSPRTPPDEQFF. The full variable domain, in which reference TRBV28 and TRBJ2-1 provide the parts outside the CDR3, is DVKVTQSSRYLVKRTGEKVFLECVQDMDHENMFWYRQDPGLGLRLIYFSYDVKMKEKGDIPEGYSVSREKKERFSLILESASTNQTSMYLCASSPRTPPDEQFFGPGTRLTVL.

V is TRBV7-2 and J is TRBJ2-7; D remains ambiguous. V gave up 2 bases and J gave up 4 bases, with 18 bases separating them. CDR3 size: 16 residues. CDR1 is SGHTA and CDR2 is FQGNSA in the germline V gene. The CDR3 spells CASSLLTSHIVYEQYF. As DNA, the CDR3 is TGTGCCAGCAGCTTACTCACATCGCATATTGTATACGAGCAGTACTTC.

There are a few counts of this clonotype. The chain has TRBV6-1 and TRBJ2-2; D unresolved. Germline CDR1 MNHNS, CDR2 SASEGT. The CDR3 has 16 amino acids. Trimming pared 5 bases from V and 3 bases from J, leaving 16 bases between. The CDR3 region is CASSSLPTRHTGELFF. In DNA, the CDR3 is TGTGCCAGCAGTAGCCTACCAACTCGGCACACCGGGGAGCTGTTTTTT.